The 5 T cell receptor beta chains below were found in one sample sequenced in a study of early T cells in non-severe SARS-CoV-2 infection. TCRdb processed the 5' RACE reads anew with MiXCR; each CDR3 protein has one entry. Of tens of thousands of distinct CDR3 sequences in the sample, approximately 14% were seen once. The sample was whole blood. The receptors derive from an adult who was a healthcare worker with PCR-confirmed SARS-CoV-2 infection or an uninfected control (not recorded which).

This clonotype turned up a few times. V usage is TRBV28 and J usage is TRBJ1-2; D gene uncertain. V was shortened by 10 bases and J by 4 bases, with 13 bases between the two germline ends. Germline loops: CDR1 MDHEN, CDR2 SYDVKM. This CDR3 region has 12 residues. The CDR3 spells CATLALAYGYTF. As DNA, the CDR3 is TGTGCCACCCTGGCCCTCGCCTATGGCTACACCTTC.

A word on this clonotype: The conserved closing phenylalanine or tryptophan is absent in this CDR3, likely reflecting a read error. The chain has TRBV20-1 and TRBJ2-7; 8 bases match TRBD1. CDR1 and CDR2 (germline): DFQATT, SNEGSKA (reference sequence). The CDR3 has 14 residues. Germline trimming cut 2 bases from V and 0 bases from J; bases unmatched to any gene: 3. The DNA for the CDR3 is TGCAGTGCTAGATGGGACAGGATCTCCTACGAGCAGTACTAC. Residues: CSARWDRISYEQYY.

This clonotype occurred many times. CDR3 nucleotide sequence: TGTGCCAGCAGCTTTTCTTACGGGAACACTGAAGCTTTCTTT. This sequence encodes CASSFSYGNTEAFF. The chain is built from TRBV7-9 and TRBJ1-1; D gene uncertain. Trimming took off 3 bases at V and 1 base at J, with 9 bases between the two ends. The CDR3 is 14 amino acids. Per germline, CDR1 SEHNR and CDR2 FQNEAQ (reference sequence).

The V and J genes are TRBV9 and TRBJ1-6; unclear D gene. The V gene's germline CDR1 is SGDLS and CDR2 YYNGEE. Between the trimmed V and J ends, which lost 3 bases and 11 bases, there was a span of 9 bases. CDR3 length: 12 residues. CDR3 sequence reads: CASSAGNPPLHF. CDR3 coding DNA: TGTGCCAGCAGCGCCGGAAATCCACCCCTCCACTTT. The full variable domain, its missing parts supplied by reference TRBV9 and TRBJ1-6, is DSGVTQTPKHLITATGQRVTLRCSPRSGDLSVYWYQQSLDQGLQFLIQYYNGEERAKGNILERFSAQQFPDLHSELNLSSLELGDSALYFCASSAGNPPLHFGNGTRLTVT.

The J gene is TRBJ1-3, the V gene TRBV15; TRBD1 matches at 7 bases. The ends lost 1 base at V and 0 bases at J; junction bases unmatched: 3. In germline, CDR1 is LNHNV, CDR2 YYDKDF (reference sequence). The CDR3 is made up of 16 amino acids. The CDR3 spells CATSRGGQSSGNTIYF. The CDR3 nucleotides read TGTGCCACCAGCAGAGGGGGACAGTCCTCTGGAAACACCATATATTTT. The whole variable domain, filled in from reference TRBV15 and TRBJ1-3, reads DAMVIQNPRYQVTQFGKPVTLSCSQTLNHNVMYWYQQKSSQAPKLLFHYYDKDFNNEADTPDNFQSRRPNTSFCFLDIRSPGLGDTAMYLCATSRGGQSSGNTIYFGEGSWLTVV.